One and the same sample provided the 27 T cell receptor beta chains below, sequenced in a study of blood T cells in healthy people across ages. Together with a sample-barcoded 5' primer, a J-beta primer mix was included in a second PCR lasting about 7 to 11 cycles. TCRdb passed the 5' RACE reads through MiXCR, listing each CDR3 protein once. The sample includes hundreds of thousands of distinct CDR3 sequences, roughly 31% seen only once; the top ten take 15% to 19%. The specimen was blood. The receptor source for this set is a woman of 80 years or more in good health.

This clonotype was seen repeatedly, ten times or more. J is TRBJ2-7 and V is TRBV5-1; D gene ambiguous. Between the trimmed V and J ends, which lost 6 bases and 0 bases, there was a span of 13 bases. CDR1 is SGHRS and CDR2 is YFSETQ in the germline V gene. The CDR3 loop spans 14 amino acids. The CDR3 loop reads CASTSDPSSYEQYF. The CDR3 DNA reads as TGCGCCAGCACCAGTGATCCAAGCTCCTACGAGCAGTACTTC.

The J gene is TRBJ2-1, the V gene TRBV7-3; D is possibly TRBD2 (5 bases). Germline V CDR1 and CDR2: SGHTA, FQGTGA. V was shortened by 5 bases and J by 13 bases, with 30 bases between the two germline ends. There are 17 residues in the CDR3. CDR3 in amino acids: CASSGPPALSNGETQFF. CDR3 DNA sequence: TGTGCCAGCAGCGGACCCCCAGCACTGTCAAATGGGGAGACCCAGTTCTTC.

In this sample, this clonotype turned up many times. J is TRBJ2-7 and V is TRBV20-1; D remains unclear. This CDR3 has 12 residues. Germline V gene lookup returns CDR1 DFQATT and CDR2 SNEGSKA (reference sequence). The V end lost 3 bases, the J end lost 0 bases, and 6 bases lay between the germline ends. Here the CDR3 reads CSARVSSYEQYF. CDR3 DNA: TGCAGTGCTAGGGTTAGCTCCTACGAGCAGTACTTC.

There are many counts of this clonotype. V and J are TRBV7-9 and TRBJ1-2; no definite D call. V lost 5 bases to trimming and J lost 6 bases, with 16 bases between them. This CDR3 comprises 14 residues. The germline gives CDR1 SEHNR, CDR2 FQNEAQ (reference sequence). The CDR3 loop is CASSLATVGNGYTF. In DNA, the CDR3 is TGTGCCAGCAGCCTGGCGACGGTCGGAAATGGCTACACCTTC.

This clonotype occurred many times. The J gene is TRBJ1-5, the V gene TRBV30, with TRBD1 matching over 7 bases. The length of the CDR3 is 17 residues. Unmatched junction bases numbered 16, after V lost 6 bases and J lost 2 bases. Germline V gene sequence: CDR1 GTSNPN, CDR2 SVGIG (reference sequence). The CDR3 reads CACDPTRTGRGNQPQHF. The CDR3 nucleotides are TGTGCCTGCGACCCGACCCGGACAGGAAGAGGCAATCAGCCCCAGCATTTT.

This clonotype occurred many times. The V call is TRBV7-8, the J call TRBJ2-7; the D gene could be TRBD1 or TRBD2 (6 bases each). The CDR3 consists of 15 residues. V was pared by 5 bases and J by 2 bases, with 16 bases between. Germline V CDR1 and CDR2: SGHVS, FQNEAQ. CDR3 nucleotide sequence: TGTGCCAGCAGCCGCTATGGGGGGCTGCCCTACGAGCAGTACTTC. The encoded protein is CASSRYGGLPYEQYF. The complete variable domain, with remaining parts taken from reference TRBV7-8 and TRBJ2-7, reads GAGVSQSPRYKVAKRGQDVALRCDPISGHVSLFWYQQALGQGPEFLTYFQNEAQLDKSGLPSDRFFAERPEGSVSTLKIQRTQQEDSAVYLCASSRYGGLPYEQYFGPGTRLTVT.

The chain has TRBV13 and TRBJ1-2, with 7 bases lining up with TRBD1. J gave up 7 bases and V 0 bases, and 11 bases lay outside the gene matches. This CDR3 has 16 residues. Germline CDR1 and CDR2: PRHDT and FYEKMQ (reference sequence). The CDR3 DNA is TGTGCCAGCAGCTTAGGCCTCGACGGACAGGCCTCTGGCTACACCTTC. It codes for CASSLGLDGQASGYTF.

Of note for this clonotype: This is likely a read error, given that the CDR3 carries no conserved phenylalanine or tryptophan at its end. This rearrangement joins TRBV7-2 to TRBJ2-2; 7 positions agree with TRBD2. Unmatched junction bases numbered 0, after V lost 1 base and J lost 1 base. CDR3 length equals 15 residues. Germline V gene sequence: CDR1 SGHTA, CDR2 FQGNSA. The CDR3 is CASSLERGNTGELFL. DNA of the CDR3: TGTGCCAGCAGCTTAGAGCGGGGGAACACCGGGGAGCTGTTTTTG.

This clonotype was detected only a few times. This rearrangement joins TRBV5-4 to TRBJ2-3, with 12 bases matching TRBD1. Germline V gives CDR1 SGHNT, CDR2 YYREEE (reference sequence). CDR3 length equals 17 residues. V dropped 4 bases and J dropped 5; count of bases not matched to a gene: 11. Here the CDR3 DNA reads TGTGCCAGCAGCCCCTCCGGGACAGGGGGCCGTAAAGATACGCAGTATTTT. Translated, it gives CASSPSGTGGRKDTQYF.

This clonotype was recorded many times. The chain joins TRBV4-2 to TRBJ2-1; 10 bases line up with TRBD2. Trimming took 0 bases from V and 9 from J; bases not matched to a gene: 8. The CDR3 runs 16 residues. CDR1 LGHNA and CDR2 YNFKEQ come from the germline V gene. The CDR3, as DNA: TGTGCCAGCAGCCAAGATCCTAGCGGGGGAGATGGTGAGCAGTTCTTC. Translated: CASSQDPSGGDGEQFF.

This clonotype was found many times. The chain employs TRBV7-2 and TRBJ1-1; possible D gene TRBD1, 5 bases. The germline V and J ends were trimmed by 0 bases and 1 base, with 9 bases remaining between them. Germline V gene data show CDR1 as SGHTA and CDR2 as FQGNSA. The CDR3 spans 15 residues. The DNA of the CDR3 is TGTGCCAGCAGCTTAGCCGGGACGGCGAACACTGAAGCTTTCTTT. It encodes CASSLAGTANTEAFF.

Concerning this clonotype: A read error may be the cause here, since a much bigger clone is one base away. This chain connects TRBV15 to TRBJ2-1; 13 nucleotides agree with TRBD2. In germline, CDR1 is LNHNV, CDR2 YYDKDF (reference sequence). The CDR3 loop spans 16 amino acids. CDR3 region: CAASRGGTSGAYEQFF. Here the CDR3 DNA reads TGTGCCGCCAGCAGAGGTGGGACTAGCGGGGCATACGAGCAGTTCTTC.

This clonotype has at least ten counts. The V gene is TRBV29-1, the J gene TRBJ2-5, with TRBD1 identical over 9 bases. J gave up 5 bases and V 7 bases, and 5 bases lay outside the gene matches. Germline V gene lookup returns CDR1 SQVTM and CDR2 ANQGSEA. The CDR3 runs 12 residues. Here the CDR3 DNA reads TGCAGCGGGGGACAGGGAGCGGAGACCCAGTACTTC. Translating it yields CSGGQGAETQYF.

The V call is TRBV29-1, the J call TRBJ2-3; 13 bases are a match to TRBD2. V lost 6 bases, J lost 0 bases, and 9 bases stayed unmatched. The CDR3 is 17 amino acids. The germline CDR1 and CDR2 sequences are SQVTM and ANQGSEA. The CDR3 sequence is CSVFGTSGVPSTDTQYF. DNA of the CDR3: TGCAGCGTCTTCGGGACTAGCGGGGTTCCTAGCACAGATACGCAGTATTTT.

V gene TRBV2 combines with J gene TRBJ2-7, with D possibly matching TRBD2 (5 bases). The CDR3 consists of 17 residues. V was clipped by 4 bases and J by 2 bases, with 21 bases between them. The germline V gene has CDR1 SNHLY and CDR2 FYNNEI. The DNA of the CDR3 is TGTGCCAGCAGTGGAGCGGTGGGTGCAGGAATAACCTACGAGCAGTACTTC. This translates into CASSGAVGAGITYEQYF.

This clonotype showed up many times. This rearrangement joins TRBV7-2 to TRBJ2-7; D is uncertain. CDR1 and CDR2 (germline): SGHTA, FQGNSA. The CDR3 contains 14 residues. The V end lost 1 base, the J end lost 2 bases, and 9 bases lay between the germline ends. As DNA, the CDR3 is TGTGCCAGCAGCTTAGGGTACGCACCCTACGAGCAGTACTTC. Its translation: CASSLGYAPYEQYF.

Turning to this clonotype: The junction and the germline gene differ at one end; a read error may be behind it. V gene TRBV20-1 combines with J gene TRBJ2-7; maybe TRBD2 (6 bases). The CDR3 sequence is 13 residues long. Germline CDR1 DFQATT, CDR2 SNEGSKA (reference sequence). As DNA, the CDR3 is TGCAATGCTCCATTGACTAGAGGAGAGGCCCAGTACTTC. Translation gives CNAPLTRGEAQYF.

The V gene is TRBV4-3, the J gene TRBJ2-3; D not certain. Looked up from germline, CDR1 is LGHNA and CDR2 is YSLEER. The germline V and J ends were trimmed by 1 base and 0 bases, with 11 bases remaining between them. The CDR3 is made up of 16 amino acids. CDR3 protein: CASSQGTGRSTDTQYF. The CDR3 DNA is TGCGCCAGCAGCCAAGGCACGGGCCGAAGCACAGATACGCAGTATTTT.

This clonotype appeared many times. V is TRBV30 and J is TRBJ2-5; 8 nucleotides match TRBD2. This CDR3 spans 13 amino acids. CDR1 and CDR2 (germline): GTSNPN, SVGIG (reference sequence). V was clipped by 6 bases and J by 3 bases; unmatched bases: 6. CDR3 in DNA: TGTGCCTGCTCACCGGGGGGGAAAGAGACCCAGTACTTC. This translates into CACSPGGKETQYF.

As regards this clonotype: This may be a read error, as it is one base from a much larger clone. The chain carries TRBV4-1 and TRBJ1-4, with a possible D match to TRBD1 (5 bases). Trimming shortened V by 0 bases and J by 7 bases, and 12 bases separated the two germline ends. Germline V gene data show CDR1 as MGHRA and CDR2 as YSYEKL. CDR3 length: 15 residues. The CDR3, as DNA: TGCGCCAGCAGCCAAGATAAGGGGATTAGTGAAAAACTGTTTTTT. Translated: CASSQDKGISEKLFF.

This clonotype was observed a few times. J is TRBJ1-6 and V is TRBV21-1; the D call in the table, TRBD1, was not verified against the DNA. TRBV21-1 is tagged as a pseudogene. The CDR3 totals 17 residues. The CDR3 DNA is TGTGCCAGCAGCAAAGGGGGGCGGGACATCGATAATTCACCCCTCCACTTT. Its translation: CASSKGGRDIDNSPLHF.

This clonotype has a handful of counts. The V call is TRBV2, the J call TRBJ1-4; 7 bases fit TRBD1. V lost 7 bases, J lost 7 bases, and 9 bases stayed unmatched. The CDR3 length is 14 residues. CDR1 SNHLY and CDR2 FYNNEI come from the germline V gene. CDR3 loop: CASNTGASGEKLFF. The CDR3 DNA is TGTGCCAGCAATACAGGGGCCTCGGGTGAAAAACTGTTTTTT.

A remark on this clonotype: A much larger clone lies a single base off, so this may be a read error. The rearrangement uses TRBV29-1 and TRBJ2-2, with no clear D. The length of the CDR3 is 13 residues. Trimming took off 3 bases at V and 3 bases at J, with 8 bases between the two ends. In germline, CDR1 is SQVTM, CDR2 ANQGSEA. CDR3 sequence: CSVDGPDTGELFF. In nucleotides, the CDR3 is TGCAGCGTTGACGGACCGGACACCGGGGAGCTGTTTTTT.

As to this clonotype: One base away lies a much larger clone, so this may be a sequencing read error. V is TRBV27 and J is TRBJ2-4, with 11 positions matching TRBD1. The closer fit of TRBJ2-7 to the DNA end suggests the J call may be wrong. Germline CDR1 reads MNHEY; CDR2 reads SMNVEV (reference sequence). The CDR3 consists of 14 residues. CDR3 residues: CAGRRTGGLYEQYF. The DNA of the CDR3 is TGTGCCGGCAGACGGACAGGGGGCCTCTACGAGCAGTACTTC.

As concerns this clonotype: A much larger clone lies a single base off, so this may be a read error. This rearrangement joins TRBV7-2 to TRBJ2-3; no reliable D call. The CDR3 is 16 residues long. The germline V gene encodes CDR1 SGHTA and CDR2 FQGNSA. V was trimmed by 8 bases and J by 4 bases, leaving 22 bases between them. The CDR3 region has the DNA TGTGCCAGCGGCTCATCGCCGGCACGCTCTCCAGATACGCAGTATTTT. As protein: CASGSSPARSPDTQYF.

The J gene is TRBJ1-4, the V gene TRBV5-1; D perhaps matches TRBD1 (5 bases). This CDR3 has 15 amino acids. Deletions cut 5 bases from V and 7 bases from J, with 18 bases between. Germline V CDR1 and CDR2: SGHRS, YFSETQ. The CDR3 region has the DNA TGCGCCAGCAGTCAGACGGGGACGCCTGGTGAAAAACTGTTTTTT. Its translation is CASSQTGTPGEKLFF.

As DNA, the CDR3 is TGTGCCAGCAGCTCACCGACAGGGCCCATCTACGAGCAGTACTTC. Residues: CASSSPTGPIYEQYF. V is TRBV7-2 and J is TRBJ2-7, with 7 bases identical to TRBD1. The V gene end was trimmed by 4 bases and the J gene end by 3 bases; junction bases not matched to a gene: 9. This CDR3 comprises 15 residues. Germline-derived CDR1 and CDR2 are SGHTA and FQGNSA.